One and the same sample provided the 10 T cell receptor beta chains below, sequenced in a study of T cell repertoires in cytomegalovirus infection. No antigen has been assigned to these receptors. Via MiXCR, TCRdb re-called the reads, giving one row per CDR3 protein. Of some 920,000 distinct CDR3 sequences in the sample, around 31% were seen once. The sample consisted of cultured CD8+ T cells from PBMCs, taken from culture after CMV antigen stimulation. Receptors originate from a human donor in good health (CMV status not recorded). Some clones in this sample may be carry-over from other donors' samples.

This clonotype was recorded many times. The rearrangement links TRBV7-6 to TRBJ2-7, with D maybe TRBD2 (5 bases). The CDR3 covers 16 residues. Germline V CDR1 and CDR2: SGHVS, FNYEAQ. V lost 5 bases to trimming and J lost 2 bases, with 19 bases between them. The CDR3 DNA sequence: TGTGCCAGCAGCCCCCTGGGGAGTACCCCTGCCTACGAGCAGTACTTC. This sequence encodes CASSPLGSTPAYEQYF.

This clonotype showed up just a few times. The chain uses TRBV15 and TRBJ2-1, with 9 bases aligning to TRBD1. CDR1 and CDR2 (germline): LNHNV, YYDKDF (reference sequence). V lost 5 bases and J lost 5; bases outside the gene matches: 4. The CDR3 has 14 residues. The CDR3 coding sequence is TGTGCCACCAGCCCCTGGACAGGGGACAATGAGCAGTTCTTC. Amino acids: CATSPWTGDNEQFF.

This clonotype occurred a few times. V usage is TRBV12-3 or TRBV12-4 and J usage is TRBJ2-1; 10 positions match TRBD2. CDR3 length: 15 residues. V lost 4 bases to trimming and J lost 9 bases; unmatched junction nucleotides: 9. The CDR3 loop reads CASSSSGGAYGEQFF. The CDR3 DNA follows: TGTGCCAGCAGTTCCAGCGGGGGGGCCTATGGTGAGCAGTTCTTC.

The chain combines TRBV29-1 with TRBJ2-7, with 7 bases that match TRBD1. V dropped 6 bases and J dropped 0; count of bases not matched to a gene: 2. Germline values: CDR1 SQVTM, CDR2 ANQGSEA. This CDR3 is 12 amino acids long. The CDR3 nucleotides read TGCAGCGTGACAGGGCTCTCCTACGAGCAGTACTTC. This translates into CSVTGLSYEQYF.

The chain recombines TRBV7-2 with TRBJ2-7; 7 nucleotides match TRBD2. The CDR3 totals 16 residues. V was pared by 0 bases and J by 4 bases, with 9 bases of the junction left unmatched. In germline, CDR1 is SGHTA, CDR2 FQGNSA. CDR3 residues: CASSLAGLAEVYEQYF. The CDR3 DNA sequence: TGTGCCAGCAGCTTAGCAGGGCTAGCGGAAGTTTACGAGCAGTACTTC.

The chain links TRBV7-6 to TRBJ2-1; the D gene is possibly TRBD2 (6 bases). Deletions cut 4 bases from V and 6 bases from J, with 19 bases between. The CDR3 has 16 amino acids. Per germline, CDR1 SGHVS and CDR2 FNYEAQ. The CDR3: CASSYLKGGVLNEQFF. DNA of the CDR3: TGTGCCAGCAGCTACCTCAAAGGCGGGGTTCTCAATGAGCAGTTCTTC.

The table lists this clonotype with a few counts. The chain employs TRBV10-3 and TRBJ1-3; 7 bases are a match to TRBD1. With 6 bases clipped from V and 2 bases from J, the junction kept 10 bases outside the gene matches. This CDR3 contains 16 residues. CDR1 and CDR2 (germline): ENHRY, SYGVKD. Here the CDR3 reads CAIRITGDGAGNTIYF. CDR3 nucleotide sequence: TGTGCCATCAGGATTACAGGGGACGGGGCTGGAAACACCATATATTTT.

V is TRBV12-5 and J is TRBJ2-1; D call uncertain. CDR1 and CDR2 (germline): LGHNT, FRNRAP. Trimming shortened V by 5 bases and J by 0 bases, and 11 bases separated the two germline ends. CDR3 length: 15 amino acids. As DNA, the CDR3 is TGTGCTAGTGGTCCGACACCGACCTCCTACAATGAGCAGTTCTTC. It translates to CASGPTPTSYNEQFF.

The rearrangement joins TRBV7-9 to TRBJ2-2, with D maybe TRBD1 (6 bases). The CDR3 has 16 amino acids. Trimming stripped 4 bases from V and 4 bases from J, with 16 bases between. Per the germline V gene, CDR1 is SEHNR and CDR2 is FQNEAQ (reference sequence). Here the CDR3 DNA reads TGTGCCAGCAGCTCTAGGTCTGGGGGCGGCACCGGGGAGCTGTTTTTT. Translating gives CASSSRSGGGTGELFF.

A note on this clonotype: With a much larger clone just one base away, this may be a read error. The CDR3 carries no conserved terminal phenylalanine or tryptophan, so it likely arises from a read error. V usage is TRBV6-5 and J usage is TRBJ2-3; 9 nucleotides agree with TRBD1. The CDR3 length is 18 residues. Trimming removed 10 bases from V and 2 bases from J; junction bases left unmatched: 19. Germline CDR1 reads MNHEY; CDR2 reads SVGAGI. The CDR3 is CATYWKGETGGFTDTQYS. CDR3 nucleotide sequence: TGTGCCACCTATTGGAAGGGAGAGACAGGGGGATTCACAGATACGCAGTATTCT.